Listed here are 4 T cell receptor beta chains from one sample, sequenced in a study of molecular identifiers for immune sequencing clone quantification. TCRdb analysed the PCR reads with MiXCR anew, one entry per CDR3 protein. The sample holds 80,000 to 100,000 distinct CDR3 sequences, more than 20% seen once. Sequencing was carried out using naive CD8+ T cells from blood, with Jurkat cell RNA spiked in. Subset described: FACS-sorted CD8+CD4-CCR7+CD45RA+ naive T cells. These receptors were taken from a human donor in good health. Some libraries in this study had Jurkat cell RNA spiked in.

Worth noting for this clonotype: One base away lies a much larger clone, so this may be a sequencing read error. V and J are TRBV7-9 and TRBJ2-3, with 9 bases matching TRBD2. The length of the CDR3 is 15 residues. Germline assignment: CDR1 SEHNR and CDR2 FQNEAQ (reference sequence). As DNA, the CDR3 is TGTACCAGCAGCTTAAGAGCGGGGGGAGCAGATACGCAGTATTTT. It translates to CTSSLRAGGADTQYF.

This clonotype was counted between two and nine times. A much larger clone sits a single nucleotide away, making a read error possible. The rearrangement uses TRBV29-1 and TRBJ2-2; TRBD2 is a possible D gene (5 bases). The CDR3 is made up of 16 amino acids. Germline-derived CDR1 and CDR2 are SQVTM and ANQGSEA. CDR3 protein: CSVEVPGIANTGVLFF. Here the CDR3 DNA reads TGCAGCGTTGAAGTCCCGGGGATCGCGAACACCGGGGTGCTGTTTTTT.

The V and J genes are TRBV10-2 and TRBJ2-2, with 8 bases lining up with TRBD2. The V segment lost 3 bases and the J segment 5 bases; nucleotides outside the gene matches: 8. The CDR3 consists of 16 residues. The germline V gene encodes CDR1 WSHSY and CDR2 SAAADI. CDR3 sequence reads: CASSDEAGGPTGELFF. The CDR3, as DNA: TGCGCCAGCAGTGACGAGGCGGGAGGCCCGACCGGGGAGCTGTTTTTT.

Points on this clonotype: Mismatch with germline at one junction end may stem from a read error. The J gene is TRBJ2-7, the V gene TRBV5-3; either TRBD1 or TRBD2 may fit D (5 bases each). TRBV5-3 qualifies as an ORF whose function is uncertain. The CDR3 sequence is 14 residues long. The CDR3 DNA is TGTGCCAGCAGCTGGGGGTCGGAGTTCTACGAGCGGTACTTC. Amino acids: CASSWGSEFYERYF.